This TCR beta chain was sequenced in a study of tumor and adjacent non-tumor tissue in lung cancer. Findings of the study overall: Shorter survival was associated with higher TCR diversity in tumors. Compared with tumor, normal lung showed significantly lower TCR diversity.

This sample's RNA came from whole unsorted tissue. Concerning this clonotype itself: Its antigen is as yet unknown. The final CDR3 position lacks the conserved phenylalanine or tryptophan, pointing to a likely read error.

Germline-derived CDR1 and CDR2 are SQVTM and ANQGSEA. The CDR3 is 14 amino acids. A modified ARM-PCR protocol with three rounds of nested PCR amplified TCRbeta. TCRdb re-called the multiplex PCR reads through MiXCR, storing one row per CDR3 protein. The repertoire holds approximately 90,000 distinct CDR3 sequences, with about 61% as singletons. Sequencing input: lung tumor tissue. The chain combines TRBV29-1 with TRBJ2-7; TRBD1 agrees at 11 bases. The TCR was taken from a man between 65 and 85 years old with non-small cell lung cancer. CDR3 amino acids: CNVGPGTGGYWQYI. CDR3 bases: TGCAATGTTGGGCCGGGGACAGGGGGTTACTGGCAGTACATC.